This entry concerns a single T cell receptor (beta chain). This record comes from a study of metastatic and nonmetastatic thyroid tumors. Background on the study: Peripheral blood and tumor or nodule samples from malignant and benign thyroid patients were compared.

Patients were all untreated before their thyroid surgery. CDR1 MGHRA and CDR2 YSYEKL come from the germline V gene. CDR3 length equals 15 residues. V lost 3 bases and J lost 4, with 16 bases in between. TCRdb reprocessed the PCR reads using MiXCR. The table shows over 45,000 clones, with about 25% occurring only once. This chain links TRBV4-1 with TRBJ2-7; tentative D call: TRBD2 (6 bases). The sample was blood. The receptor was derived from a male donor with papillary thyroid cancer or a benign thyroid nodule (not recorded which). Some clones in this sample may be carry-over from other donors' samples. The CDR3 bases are TGCGCCAGCAGCCACTTCGGGGACTCTGGTTACGAGCAGTACTTC. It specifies CASSHFGDSGYEQYF.